The 14 T cell receptor beta chains listed next were all sequenced from one sample in a study of response to subunit inactivated influenza vaccine. MiXCR, applied by TCRdb to the RT-PCR reads, yields one record per CDR3 protein. This sample has about 780,000 distinct CDR3 sequences, with 15% to 20% found just once. Here the sequenced sample was PBMCs from blood, taken 5 days after vaccination. All receptors come from a man aged 45-60 years who received an inactivated influenza vaccine.

The chain recombines TRBV7-6 with TRBJ2-5; 7 positions agree with TRBD1. The germline CDR1 and CDR2 sequences are SGHVS and FNYEAQ. This CDR3 spans 14 amino acids. The V gene end was trimmed by 5 bases and the J gene end by 5 bases; junction bases not matched to a gene: 8. CDR3 amino acids: CASSQGGARETQYF. The CDR3 DNA is TGTGCCAGCAGCCAAGGGGGCGCCCGGGAGACCCAGTACTTC.

The rearrangement links TRBV7-2 to TRBJ2-2; 7 bases align to TRBD1. Germline CDR1 is SGHTA and CDR2 is FQGNSA. The CDR3 covers 16 residues. The junction had 4 bases not matched to a gene; V was cut back by 1 base and J by 2 bases. CDR3 region: CASSLEGALNTGELFF. The DNA of the CDR3 is TGTGCCAGCAGCTTAGAGGGGGCCCTTAACACCGGGGAGCTGTTTTTT.

The chain combines TRBV29-1 with TRBJ1-2; D is unresolved. CDR1 and CDR2 (germline): SQVTM, ANQGSEA. Trimming removed 4 bases at V and 7 bases at J, with 13 bases between. The CDR3 runs 12 residues. The CDR3 DNA follows: TGCAGCGTTGTCGGTCAGGTTCGTGGCTACACCTTC. Translation gives CSVVGQVRGYTF.

This clonotype was counted ten times or more. The chain has TRBV5-1 and TRBJ1-4; D might be TRBD1 (5 bases). The germline gives CDR1 SGHRS, CDR2 YFSETQ. Trimming removed 4 bases from V and 5 bases from J, with 12 bases in between. CDR3 length: 14 amino acids. For the CDR3, the DNA is TGCGCCAGCAGCCCCGGGACGGGAAATGAAAAACTGTTTTTT. It yields the protein CASSPGTGNEKLFF.

The chain has TRBV12-3 or TRBV12-4 and TRBJ1-1; D is uncertain. Trimming pared 4 bases from V and 3 bases from J, leaving 12 bases between. The CDR3 spans 14 residues. This CDR3 is CASSSPRTYTEAFF. The CDR3 DNA reads as TGTGCCAGCAGTTCCCCCAGAACGTACACTGAAGCTTTCTTT.

J is TRBJ2-7 and V is TRBV5-1; 10 bases fit TRBD1. Looked up from germline, CDR1 is SGHRS and CDR2 is YFSETQ. The CDR3 runs 14 residues. J gave up 6 bases and V 0 bases, and 3 bases lay outside the gene matches. CDR3 sequence: CASSLVGTGVEQYF. CDR3 nucleotides: TGCGCCAGCAGCTTGGTAGGGACAGGGGTCGAGCAGTACTTC.

The chain is built from TRBV5-6 and TRBJ1-3, with D unresolved. Germline loops: CDR1 SGHDT, CDR2 YYEEEE. This CDR3 spans 15 amino acids. Trimming left V 1 base short and J 0 bases short, with 8 bases between. The CDR3, as DNA: TGTGCCAGCAGCTTGAGCGCAAACTCTGGAAACACCATATATTTT. Translating it yields CASSLSANSGNTIYF.

This clonotype has only a few counts. The CDR3 DNA reads as TGTGCCAGCAGGAAATCGGGACAGGGTTCCTACGAGCAGTACTTC. As protein: CASRKSGQGSYEQYF. The chain links TRBV6-1 to TRBJ2-7; 9 bases match TRBD1. J gave up 1 base and V 6 bases, and 7 bases lay outside the gene matches. CDR1 and CDR2 (germline): MNHNS, SASEGT. This CDR3 is 15 amino acids long.

This clonotype has only a few counts. The chain employs TRBV7-9 and TRBJ2-1, with TRBD2 as a possible D gene (5 bases). This CDR3 has 14 amino acids. Deletions cut 7 bases from V and 2 bases from J, with 12 bases between. The germline gives CDR1 SEHNR, CDR2 FQNEAQ (reference sequence). The CDR3 sequence is CASTPRAAYNEQFF. CDR3 coding DNA: TGTGCCAGCACCCCGCGAGCGGCCTACAATGAGCAGTTCTTC.

This clonotype was observed a few times. The chain is built from TRBV7-9 and TRBJ2-5; a possible D gene is TRBD1 (6 bases). Germline CDR1 reads SEHNR; CDR2 reads FQNEAQ (reference sequence). V lost 2 bases and J lost 4, with 14 bases in between. The CDR3 runs 15 residues. CDR3 region: CASSLTGTRPETQYF. DNA of the CDR3: TGTGCCAGCAGCTTAACCGGGACACGGCCAGAGACCCAGTACTTC.

This clonotype was counted only a few times. J is TRBJ2-2 and V is TRBV7-2; 8 bases fit TRBD1. CDR1 SGHTA and CDR2 FQGNSA come from the germline V gene. Trimming removed 4 bases from V and 2 bases from J; junction bases left unmatched: 3. This CDR3 region has 15 residues. The CDR3 spells CASSWTGINTGELFF. Here the CDR3 DNA reads TGTGCCAGCAGCTGGACAGGGATAAACACCGGGGAGCTGTTTTTT.

This clonotype came up a few times. The V gene is TRBV5-6, the J gene TRBJ1-2; D is perhaps TRBD1 (6 bases). V dropped 0 bases and J dropped 0 bases, with 9 bases sitting between them. Germline assignment: CDR1 SGHDT and CDR2 YYEEEE. The CDR3 loop spans 15 amino acids. The CDR3 reads CASSLAGETNYGYTF. The CDR3 coding sequence is TGTGCCAGCAGCTTGGCAGGGGAGACTAACTATGGCTACACCTTC.

This clonotype has at least ten counts. The chain combines TRBV10-3 with TRBJ2-1; TRBD2 aligns across 8 bases. Germline CDR1 is ENHRY and CDR2 is SYGVKD. This CDR3 region has 16 residues. With V trimmed by 8 bases and J by 2 bases, 11 bases remained unmatched. CDR3 region: CAISLFGGAAYNEQFF. CDR3 DNA sequence: TGTGCCATCTCCTTGTTCGGGGGGGCCGCCTACAATGAGCAGTTCTTC.

This clonotype appeared a few times. CDR3 protein: CSARTGSGRYEQYF. The CDR3 coding sequence is TGCAGTGCTCGAACAGGATCCGGGCGCTACGAGCAGTACTTC. The chain recombines TRBV20-1 with TRBJ2-7; D possibly corresponds to TRBD1 (5 bases). From germline, CDR1 is DFQATT and CDR2 SNEGSKA (reference sequence). Trimming stripped 5 bases from V and 3 bases from J, with 17 bases between. The CDR3 length is 14 residues.